This section outlines one T cell receptor (beta chain) sequence together with its context. Its cognate antigen is unknown. Time point meaning: week 35, safety follow-up. What each vaccine dose contained was 300 ug of mutant IDH1 20-mer peptide, accompanied by topical imiquimod. Clones were read by immunoSEQ multiplex PCR, and TCRdb kept only the in-frame ones, dropping some. The sample has about 46,000 clones; approximately 92% are singletons. The CDR3 loop spans 14 amino acids. CDR1 is SGHTA and CDR2 is FQGNSA in the germline V gene. V was shortened by 3 bases and J by 3 bases, with 12 bases between the two germline ends. This sample was taken from a study of a mutant IDH1 vaccine in newly diagnosed glioma. Study summary: In some groups vaccination began 4-6 weeks post-radiotherapy; others received it with temozolomide. A roughly 60% male, approximately 38% female split and a mean age of around 41 years characterized treated patients. Most had both radiotherapy and temozolomide beforehand; others had only one.

The origin of this receptor is a man over 45 with glioma. The chain has TRBV7-2 and TRBJ2-7; possibly TRBD1 for D (5 bases). The material sequenced was PBMCs, taken from a glioma patient whose treatment included an IDH1 peptide vaccine. CDR3 protein: CASSLVGVDYEQYF. As DNA, the CDR3 is TGTGCCAGCAGCTTGGTAGGGGTGGACTACGAGCAGTACTTC.